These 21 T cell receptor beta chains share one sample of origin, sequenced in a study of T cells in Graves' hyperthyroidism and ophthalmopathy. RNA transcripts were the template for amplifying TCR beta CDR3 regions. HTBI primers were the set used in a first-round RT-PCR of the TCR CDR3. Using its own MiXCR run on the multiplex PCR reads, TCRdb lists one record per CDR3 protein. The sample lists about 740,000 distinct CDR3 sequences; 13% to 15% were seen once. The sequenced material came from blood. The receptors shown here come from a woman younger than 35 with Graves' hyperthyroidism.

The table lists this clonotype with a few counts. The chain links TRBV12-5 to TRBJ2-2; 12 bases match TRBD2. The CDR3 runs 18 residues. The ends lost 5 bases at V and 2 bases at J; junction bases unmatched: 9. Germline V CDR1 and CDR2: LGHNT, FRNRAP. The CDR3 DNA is TGTGCTAGTGGTCCGTCCGGACTAGCGGGACTAAACACCGGGGAGCTGTTTTTT. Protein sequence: CASGPSGLAGLNTGELFF.

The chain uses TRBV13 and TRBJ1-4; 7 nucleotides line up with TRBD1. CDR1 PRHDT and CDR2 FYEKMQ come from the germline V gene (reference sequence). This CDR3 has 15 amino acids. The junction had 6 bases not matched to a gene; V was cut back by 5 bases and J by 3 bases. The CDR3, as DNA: TGTGCCAGCAGCAAACGACAGGGCCCTAATGAAAAACTGTTTTTT. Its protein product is CASSKRQGPNEKLFF.

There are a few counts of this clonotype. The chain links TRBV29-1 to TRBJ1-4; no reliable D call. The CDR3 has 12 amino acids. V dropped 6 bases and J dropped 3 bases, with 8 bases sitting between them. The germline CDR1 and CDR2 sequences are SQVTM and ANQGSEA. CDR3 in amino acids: CSVNGANEKLFF. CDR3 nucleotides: TGCAGCGTCAACGGAGCTAATGAAAAACTGTTTTTT.

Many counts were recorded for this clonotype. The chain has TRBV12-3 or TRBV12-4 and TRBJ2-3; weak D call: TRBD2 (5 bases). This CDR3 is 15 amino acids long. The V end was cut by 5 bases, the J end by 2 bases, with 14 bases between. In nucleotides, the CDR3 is TGTGCCAGCAGTGGCAGCGGTGCCCCCACAGATACGCAGTATTTT. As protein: CASSGSGAPTDTQYF.

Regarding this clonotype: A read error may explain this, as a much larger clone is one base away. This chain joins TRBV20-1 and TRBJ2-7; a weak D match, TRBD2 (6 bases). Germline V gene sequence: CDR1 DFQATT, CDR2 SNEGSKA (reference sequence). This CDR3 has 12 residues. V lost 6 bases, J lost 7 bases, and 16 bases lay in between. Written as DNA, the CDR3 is TGCAGTGCCAACCCGGGAGTAGGGGAGCAGTACTTC. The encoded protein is CSANPGVGEQYF.

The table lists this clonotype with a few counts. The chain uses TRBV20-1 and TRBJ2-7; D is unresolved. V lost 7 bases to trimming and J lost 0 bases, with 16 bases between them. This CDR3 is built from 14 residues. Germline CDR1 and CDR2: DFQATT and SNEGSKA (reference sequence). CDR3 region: CSGHPPEVSYEQYF. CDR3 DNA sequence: TGCAGTGGACACCCCCCCGAGGTCTCCTACGAGCAGTACTTC.

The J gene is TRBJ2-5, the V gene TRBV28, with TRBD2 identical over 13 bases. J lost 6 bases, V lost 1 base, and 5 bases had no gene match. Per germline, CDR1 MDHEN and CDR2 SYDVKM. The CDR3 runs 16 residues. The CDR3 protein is CASSLLGTSGKQTQYF. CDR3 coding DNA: TGTGCCAGCAGTTTATTGGGGACTAGCGGGAAACAGACCCAGTACTTC.

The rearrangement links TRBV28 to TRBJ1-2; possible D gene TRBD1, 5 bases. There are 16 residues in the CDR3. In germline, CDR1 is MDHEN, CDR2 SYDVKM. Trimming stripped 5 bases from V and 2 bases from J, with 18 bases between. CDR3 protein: CASSPMGGVKNYGYTF. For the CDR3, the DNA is TGTGCCAGCAGTCCGATGGGGGGGGTCAAAAACTATGGCTACACCTTC.

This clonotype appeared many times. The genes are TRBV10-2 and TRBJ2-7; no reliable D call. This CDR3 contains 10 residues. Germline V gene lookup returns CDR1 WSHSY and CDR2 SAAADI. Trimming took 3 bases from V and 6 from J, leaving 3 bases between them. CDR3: CASSDSEQYF. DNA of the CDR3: TGCGCCAGCAGTGATAGCGAGCAGTACTTC.

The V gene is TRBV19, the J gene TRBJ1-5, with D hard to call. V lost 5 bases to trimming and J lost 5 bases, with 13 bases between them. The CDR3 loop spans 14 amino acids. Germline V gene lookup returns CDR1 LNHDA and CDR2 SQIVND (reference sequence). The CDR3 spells CASSGIEGHQPQHF. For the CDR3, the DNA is TGTGCCAGTAGTGGAATTGAGGGTCATCAGCCCCAGCATTTT.

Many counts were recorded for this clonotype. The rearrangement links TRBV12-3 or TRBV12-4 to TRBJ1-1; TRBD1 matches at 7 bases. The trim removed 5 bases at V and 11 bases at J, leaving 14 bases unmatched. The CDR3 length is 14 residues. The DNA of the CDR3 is TGTGCCAGCAGTGCTGTGACAGGGATTGGTACCGCTTTCTTT. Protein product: CASSAVTGIGTAFF.

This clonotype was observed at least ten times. The chain's CDR3 is CASSLAQVVAGGSYEQYF. DNA for the CDR3: TGTGCCAGCAGCTTAGCGCAGGTTGTAGCGGGAGGATCCTACGAGCAGTACTTC. The gene calls are TRBV11-2 and TRBJ2-7, with TRBD2 identical over 10 bases. V gave up 1 base and J gave up 1 base; unmatched junction bases: 10. The CDR3 consists of 18 residues. Germline assignment: CDR1 SGHAT and CDR2 FQNNGV.

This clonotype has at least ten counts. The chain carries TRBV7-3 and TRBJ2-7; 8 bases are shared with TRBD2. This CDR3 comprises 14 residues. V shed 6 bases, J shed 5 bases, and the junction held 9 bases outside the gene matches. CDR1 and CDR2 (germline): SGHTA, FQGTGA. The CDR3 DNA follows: TGTGCCAGCAGAGAAGCGGGAGAAACCGACGAGCAGTACTTC. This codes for CASREAGETDEQYF. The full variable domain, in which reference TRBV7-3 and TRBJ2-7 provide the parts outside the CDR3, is GAGVSQTPSNKVTEKGKYVELRCDPISGHTALYWYRQSLGQGPEFLIYFQGTGAADDSGLPNDRFFAVRPEGSVSTLKIQRTERGDSAVYLCASREAGETDEQYFGPGTRLTVT.

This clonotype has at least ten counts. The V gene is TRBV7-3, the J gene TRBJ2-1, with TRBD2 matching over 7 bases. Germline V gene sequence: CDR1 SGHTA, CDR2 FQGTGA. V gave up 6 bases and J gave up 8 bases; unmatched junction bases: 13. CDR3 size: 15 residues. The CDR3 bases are TGTGCCAGCAGTCCCCTGGGCGGGAGTCGGGATGAGCAGTTCTTC. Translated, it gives CASSPLGGSRDEQFF.

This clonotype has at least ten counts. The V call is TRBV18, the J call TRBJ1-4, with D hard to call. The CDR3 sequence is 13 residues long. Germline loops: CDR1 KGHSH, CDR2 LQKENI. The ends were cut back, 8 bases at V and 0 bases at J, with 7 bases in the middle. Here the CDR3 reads CASHRSTNEKLFF. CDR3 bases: TGTGCCAGCCACAGATCAACTAATGAAAAACTGTTTTTT.

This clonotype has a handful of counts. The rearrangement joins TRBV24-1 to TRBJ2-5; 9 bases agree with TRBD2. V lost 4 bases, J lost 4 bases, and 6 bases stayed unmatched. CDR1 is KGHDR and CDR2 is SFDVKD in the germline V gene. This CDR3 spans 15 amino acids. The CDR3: CATSEPSGKRETQYF. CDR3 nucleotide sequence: TGTGCCACCAGTGAACCTAGCGGGAAGCGAGAGACCCAGTACTTC.

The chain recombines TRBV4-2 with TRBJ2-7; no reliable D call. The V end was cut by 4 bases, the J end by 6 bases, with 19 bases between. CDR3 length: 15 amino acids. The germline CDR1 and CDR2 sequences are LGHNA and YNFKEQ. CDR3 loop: CASSPPGPARTEQYF. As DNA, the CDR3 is TGTGCCAGCAGCCCCCCTGGACCAGCAAGAACCGAGCAGTACTTC.

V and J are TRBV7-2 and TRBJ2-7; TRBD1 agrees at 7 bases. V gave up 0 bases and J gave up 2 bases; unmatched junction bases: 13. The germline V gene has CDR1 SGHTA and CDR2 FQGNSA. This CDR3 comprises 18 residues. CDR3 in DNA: TGTGCCAGCAGCTTAGCCTATAAAACAGGGGCAGGAACCTACGAGCAGTACTTC. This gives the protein CASSLAYKTGAGTYEQYF.

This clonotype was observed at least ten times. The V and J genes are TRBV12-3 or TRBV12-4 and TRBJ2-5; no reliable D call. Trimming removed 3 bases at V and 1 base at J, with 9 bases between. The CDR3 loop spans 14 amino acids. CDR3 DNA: TGTGCCAGCAGTTTTTCCCTCAGCCAAGAGACCCAGTACTTC. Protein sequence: CASSFSLSQETQYF.

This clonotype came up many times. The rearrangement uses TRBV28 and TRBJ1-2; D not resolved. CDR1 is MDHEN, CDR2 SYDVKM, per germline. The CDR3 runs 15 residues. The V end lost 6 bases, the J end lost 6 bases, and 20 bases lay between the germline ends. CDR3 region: CASRRPGVRSHGYTF. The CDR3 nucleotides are TGTGCCAGCAGACGTCCCGGGGTTAGGTCCCATGGCTACACCTTC.

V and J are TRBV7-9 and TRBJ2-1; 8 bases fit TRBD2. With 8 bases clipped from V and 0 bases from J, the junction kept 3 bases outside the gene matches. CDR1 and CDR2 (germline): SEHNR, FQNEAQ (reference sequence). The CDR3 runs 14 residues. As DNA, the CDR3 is TGTGCCAGCTTAGCGGGAATCTCCTACAATGAGCAGTTCTTC. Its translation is CASLAGISYNEQFF.